This TCR beta chain was recorded in a study of PD-1 blockade in classical Hodgkin lymphoma (dated by TCRdb to 2020 to 2021). For the wider study: Nivolumab dosing was 3 mg/kg intravenously every 2 weeks, continuing until either disease progression or unacceptable toxicity. A peripheral blood immune signature of response to PD-1 blockade in classical Hodgkin lymphoma was defined using TCR beta sequencing and CyTOF. What the work shows at the level of the full study, not this receptor alone: The study covered only a single clinical trial cohort, and the causes of the repertoire differences, possibly disease activity or prior therapy, were still not defined. Baseline TCR diversity was reported to be lower in newly diagnosed patients than in healthy donors and to be lower still in relapsed/refractory patients. Diversity was lower in patients who began nivolumab less than 1 year after ASCT, so these patients were left out of later analyses to avoid confounding by immune reconstitution. Trial patients achieving complete response had baseline diversity similar to newly diagnosed patients, whereas partial responders and progressors had significantly lower diversity. By C4D1, a significant rise was seen in CD4+ TCR diversity but not in CD8+ TCR diversity (p=0.0027 vs p=0.16), and the rise was most apparent among complete responders (p=0.02).

The CDR3 spans 12 residues, from the cysteine through the phenylalanine. The kept DNA is CDR3 alone, 36 bases in frame from the first base. Trimming costs V 1 base and J 9 bases, and their ends lie 7 bases apart. CDR1 SGHVS and CDR2 FQNEAQ were looked up in the germline V gene. The Qiagen DNeasy kit was used to extract genomic DNA from unsorted PBMCs and from the negatively selected CD4+ and CD8+ fractions. Using primers that anneal to V and J segments, immunoSEQ multiplex PCR amplified the TCR beta CDR3 regions. A synthetic immune receptor repertoire was used to minimize amplification bias, and any remaining bias was removed computationally after sequencing. In the authors' own workflow: Custom Python scripts were used to quantify repertoire diversity as the Shannon entropy index. The unsorted, CD4+ and CD8+ repertoires were each analyzed separately, with the exception of combined analyses, where CD4+ and CD8+ sequences were merged in silico. Clonal expansion was defined as a frequency increase of at least 2-fold after treatment compared with C1D1, and clones undetected at baseline were assigned a pseudocount of 0.5. Singleton clones were defined as clones with 0 or 1 copy at C1D1, and non-singleton clones were defined as clones with 2 or more copies. Clones expanded in unsorted samples were assigned a CD4+, CD8+ or unknown annotation through matching of protein sequences in sorted samples from the same patient. Wilcoxon tests on paired samples were used to test diversity changes from C1D1 to C4D1. In its TCRdb copy, this immuneACCESS table keeps in-frame sequences only and misses some clones. Where compared with another copy, unresolved V genes explain less than half of these, and the others have no known cause. The V and J calls and the clone size are those of that table, but D and trimming were determined from the DNA. For this sample the table gives 80,000 to 100,000 clones, of which 85% to 95% were detected only once. Roughly 1.9% of the sample belongs to the ten largest clones.

Concerning this clone itself: Its cognate antigen has yet to be identified. No base quality values were provided; no much bigger clone lies one nucleotide off.

The label giving this sample's time point can be read as: cycle 4 day 1 (C4D1), after about 6 weeks of nivolumab. All trial patients had relapsed after autologous stem cell transplantation, with cohorts A, B and C differing in prior brentuximab vedotin exposure. The trial cohort was composed of about 53 patients with relapsed/refractory classical Hodgkin lymphoma, for whom complete response, partial response or progressive disease was recorded as best overall response. In the multi-cohort phase II CheckMate 205 trial, trial patients received single-agent nivolumab. Best overall response was determined by an independent review committee according to the 2007 International Working Group response criteria. Trial PBMCs were obtained immediately prior to nivolumab initiation (C1D1) and on therapy at cycle 2 day 1 and cycle 4 day 1. Peripheral blood was collected in 8 mL Vacutainer Cell Preparation Tubes, from which PBMCs were isolated by centrifugation and then cryopreserved.

Material: peripheral blood mononuclear cells (PBMCs), obtained before the fourth cycle of nivolumab. The origin of this receptor is a human donor with classical Hodgkin lymphoma. The chain uses TRBV7-8 and TRBJ2-1; no D gene call is confident. The DNA sequence is given as TGTGCCAGCAGCTTAGGCGGCATTGAGCAGTTCTTC. Its product reads: CASSLGGIEQFF.